The entry below describes one TCR beta chain. This entry is derived from a study of cytomegalovirus exposure and HLA in healthy donors. Study-level background: From HLA-typed donors, an early data release held around 85 million unique TCRs.

V lost 7 bases and J lost 3, with 22 bases in between. This CDR3 has 17 residues. Germline values: CDR1 LNHDA, CDR2 SQIVND (reference sequence). The study ran its PCR with 60 Vbeta and 13 Jbeta primers. Clones were sequenced by immunoSEQ multiplex PCR, and TCRdb holds only the in-frame ones, with some missing. The sample has some 130,000 clones, roughly 70% seen once. The source is a human donor in good health. The chain has TRBV19 and TRBJ2-1; D possibly corresponds to TRBD2 (6 bases). The sample taken for sequencing was PBMCs. CDR3 in DNA: TGTGCCAGTACCGCCGGGGACGCCCGGGACTTCTACAATGAGCAGTTCTTC. This translates into CASTAGDARDFYNEQFF.